This T cell receptor (beta chain) was obtained from a study of blood T cell repertoires in COVID-19. About the research overall: Specimens from acute and convalescent COVID-19 originated in the United States, Italy and Spain.

This clone was seen a few times. Trimming removed 11 bases from V and 2 bases from J; junction bases left unmatched: 5. Per germline, CDR1 LGHDT and CDR2 YNNKEL (reference sequence). The CDR3 extends over 12 amino acids. The repertoire was sequenced with immunoSEQ multiplex PCR; TCRdb's copy has only in-frame clones and lacks some. This sample carries approximately 290,000 clones, around 85% of them seen once, and the ten largest clones take roughly 4.3%. Sequenced sample: PBMCs or T cells enriched from blood (not recorded which). The chain recombines TRBV3-1 (or the pseudogene TRBV3-2) with TRBJ1-2, with 7 bases matching TRBD1. The receptor was isolated from a woman younger than 45 who had recovered from COVID-19. This CDR3 is CASRQGNYGYTF. As DNA, the CDR3 is TGTGCCTCCCGACAGGGCAACTATGGCTACACCTTC.